What follows are 25 T cell receptor beta chains derived from one specimen sequenced in a study of T cells in Graves' hyperthyroidism and ophthalmopathy. RNA transcripts gave rise to amplified TCR beta CDR3 regions. When the TCR CDR3 underwent first-round RT-PCR, the HTBI primer set was used. In TCRdb, the multiplex PCR reads were re-called with MiXCR into one record per CDR3 protein. The sample includes 470,000 or so distinct CDR3 sequences, roughly 20% of them seen just once. The sample was blood. Receptor source: a man younger than 35 with Graves' hyperthyroidism.

At least ten counts were recorded for this clonotype. This rearrangement joins TRBV20-1 to TRBJ2-7; no firm D call. Trimming removed 3 bases at V and 3 bases at J, with 9 bases between. The CDR3 has 12 amino acids. The germline V gene encodes CDR1 DFQATT and CDR2 SNEGSKA (reference sequence). The DNA of the CDR3 is TGCAGTGCTAGGATAGTTGACTACGAGCAGTACTTC. As protein: CSARIVDYEQYF.

There are many counts of this clonotype. The V call is TRBV6-1, the J call TRBJ2-2; TRBD2 is a possible D gene (5 bases). V lost 6 bases and J 3 bases, leaving 5 bases between the germline ends. The CDR3 runs 12 residues. Germline V gene data show CDR1 as MNHNS and CDR2 as SASEGT. CDR3 protein: CASRGDTGELFF. CDR3 DNA sequence: TGTGCCAGCAGGGGAGACACCGGGGAGCTGTTTTTT.

V is TRBV29-1 and J is TRBJ1-1; possible D gene TRBD1, 6 bases. The length of the CDR3 is 19 residues. V was cut by 3 bases and J by 3 bases, with 29 bases left in between. Germline V gene sequence: CDR1 SQVTM, CDR2 ANQGSEA. The CDR3 DNA follows: TGCAGCGTTGAGGATGGGGGGCGGACAGTCCTTAAAGAGGACACTGAAGCTTTCTTT. Translated, it gives CSVEDGGRTVLKEDTEAFF.

In this sample, this clonotype turned up many times. The V gene is TRBV6-1, the J gene TRBJ2-2; D possibly matches TRBD1 or TRBD2 (6 bases each). Germline V lookup: CDR1 MNHNS, CDR2 SASEGT. Trimming cost V 9 bases and J 7 bases, with 12 bases left between them. The CDR3 totals 12 residues. Here the CDR3 DNA reads TGTGCCAGTAGAGGGGGGATCGGGGAGCTGTTTTTT. Its translation: CASRGGIGELFF.

In this sample, this clonotype turned up many times. The V call is TRBV12-3 or TRBV12-4, the J call TRBJ2-5; TRBD2 matches at 12 bases. The CDR3 runs to 17 residues. V gave up 5 bases and J gave up 4 bases; unmatched junction bases: 11. The chain's CDR3 is CASSLNPSGGDLETQYF. CDR3 DNA sequence: TGTGCCAGCAGTCTCAATCCTAGCGGGGGGGACTTAGAGACCCAGTACTTC.

This clonotype was counted at least ten times. V gene TRBV6-1 combines with J gene TRBJ1-1; D is ambiguous. Trimming removed 7 bases at V and 2 bases at J, with 11 bases between. There are 13 residues in the CDR3. Germline assignment: CDR1 MNHNS and CDR2 SASEGT. The CDR3 DNA sequence: TGTGCCAGCACCGAGTGGGGAAACACTGAAGCTTTCTTT. Its protein is CASTEWGNTEAFF.

Ten or more counts support this clonotype. The chain uses TRBV7-6 and TRBJ1-1; D is undetermined. Trimming took 6 bases from V and 1 from J, leaving 9 bases between them. Per germline, CDR1 SGHVS and CDR2 FNYEAQ. The CDR3 is 13 amino acids. The CDR3 spells CASSSDENTEAFF. CDR3 sequence (DNA): TGTGCCAGCAGTTCCGACGAGAACACTGAAGCTTTCTTT. Combining the CDR3 with reference TRBV7-6 and TRBJ1-1 gives the whole variable domain GAGVSQSPRYKVTKRGQDVALRCDPISGHVSLYWYRQALGQGPEFLTYFNYEAQQDKSGLPNDRFSAERPEGSISTLTIQRTEQRDSAMYRCASSSDENTEAFFGQGTRLTVV.

This clonotype has a count of ten or more. The chain carries TRBV19 and TRBJ1-5, with a possible D match to TRBD1 (6 bases). V was pared by 4 bases and J by 7 bases, with 14 bases between. The CDR3 covers 14 residues. Germline values: CDR1 LNHDA, CDR2 SQIVND (reference sequence). The CDR3 here is CASSTSQGWQPQHF. As DNA, the CDR3 is TGTGCCAGTAGTACCTCACAGGGTTGGCAGCCCCAGCATTTT. The full variable domain, in which reference TRBV19 and TRBJ1-5 provide the parts outside the CDR3, is DGGITQSPKYLFRKEGQNVTLSCEQNLNHDAMYWYRQDPGQGLRLIYYSQIVNDFQKGDIAEGYSVSREKKESFPLTVTSAQKNPTAFYLCASSTSQGWQPQHFGDGTRLSIL.

Written as DNA, the CDR3 is TGTGCCAGCAGCCTAGCGGGTCCAGGGTACGAGCAGTACTTC. Protein: CASSLAGPGYEQYF. This chain joins TRBV12-3 or TRBV12-4 and TRBJ2-7, with 8 bases that match TRBD2. Trimming removed 6 bases from V and 4 bases from J; junction bases left unmatched: 8. CDR3 length equals 14 residues.

This clonotype was seen a handful of times. Here the CDR3 omits its conserved ending phenylalanine or tryptophan, so a read error is the likely source. The genes are TRBV30 and TRBJ1-1; 8 positions agree with TRBD1. With V trimmed by 2 bases and J by 3 bases, 8 bases remained unmatched. The CDR3 is made up of 15 amino acids. CDR1 and CDR2 (germline): GTSNPN, SVGIG (reference sequence). CDR3: CAWSHDRGGYTEAFY. Here the CDR3 DNA reads TGTGCCTGGAGTCACGACAGGGGTGGGTACACTGAAGCTTTCTAT.

This clonotype was seen more than once but under ten times. The CDR3 nucleotides are TGCGCCAGCAGCGCTTCTAGCGGGGGTCGAACCGGGGAGCTGTTTTTT. Translating gives CASSASSGGRTGELFF. The chain combines TRBV5-1 with TRBJ2-2, with TRBD2 identical over 10 bases. Germline-derived CDR1 and CDR2 are SGHRS and YFSETQ. The CDR3 covers 16 residues. After removal of 4 bases from V and 5 bases from J, the junction contained 8 bases not matched to a gene. Combining the CDR3 with reference TRBV5-1 and TRBJ2-2 gives the whole variable domain KAGVTQTPRYLIKTRGQQVTLSCSPISGHRSVSWYQQTPGQGLQFLFEYFSETQRNKGNFPGRFSGRQFSNSRSEMNVSTLELGDSALYLCASSASSGGRTGELFFGEGSRLTVL.

The rearrangement uses TRBV5-1 and TRBJ1-1; D unresolved. This CDR3 spans 14 amino acids. Germline loops: CDR1 SGHRS, CDR2 YFSETQ. V shed 4 bases and J shed 4 bases, with 14 bases lying between them. Here the CDR3 reads CASSTDWGGTEAFF. CDR3 DNA: TGCGCCAGCAGCACGGATTGGGGTGGCACTGAAGCTTTCTTT.

This chain joins TRBV4-1 and TRBJ1-2, with 9 bases that match TRBD1. Germline V gene data show CDR1 as MGHRA and CDR2 as YSYEKL. This CDR3 region has 14 residues. V was pared by 7 bases and J by 6 bases, with 9 bases of the junction left unmatched. CDR3 protein: CASTTGGRVDGYTF. CDR3 sequence (DNA): TGCGCCAGCACTACAGGGGGCCGAGTGGATGGCTACACCTTC.

The V gene is TRBV7-8, the J gene TRBJ2-2; D uncertain. The CDR3 has 15 residues. V dropped 4 bases and J dropped 5 bases, with 14 bases sitting between them. Germline V gene sequence: CDR1 SGHVS, CDR2 FQNEAQ. CDR3 region: CASSSLMSTTGELFF. CDR3 bases: TGTGCCAGCAGCTCGCTAATGAGCACGACCGGGGAGCTGTTTTTT.

In its sample, this clonotype was seen many times. The CDR3 protein is CASSFLASPPTGELFF. CDR3 nucleotide sequence: TGTGCCAGCAGTTTCCTCGCCTCCCCGCCCACCGGGGAGCTGTTTTTT. This sequence joins TRBV27 and TRBJ2-2; D is uncertain. Trimming cost V 3 bases and J 4 bases, with 15 bases left between them. Germline CDR1 is MNHEY and CDR2 is SMNVEV (reference sequence). The CDR3 is 16 amino acids.

This clonotype has ten or more counts. V is TRBV29-1 and J is TRBJ1-2; tentative D call: TRBD1 (5 bases). Germline values: CDR1 SQVTM, CDR2 ANQGSEA. The CDR3 has 11 residues. The germline V and J ends were trimmed by 4 bases and 8 bases, with 11 bases remaining between them. CDR3: CSVAERDGYTF. The CDR3 DNA reads as TGCAGCGTTGCAGAGCGGGACGGCTACACCTTC.

A few counts support this clonotype. The V and J genes are TRBV30 and TRBJ2-7, with 7 bases matching TRBD2. Per germline, CDR1 GTSNPN and CDR2 SVGIG (reference sequence). The trim removed 2 bases at V and 3 bases at J, leaving 7 bases unmatched. The CDR3 length is 14 residues. The CDR3 region has the DNA TGTGCCTGGAGTAAGCGGGGAGGGGTCTACGAGCAGTACTTC. Translating it yields CAWSKRGGVYEQYF.

This clonotype was counted between two and nine times. The rearrangement links TRBV6-1 to TRBJ2-5, with D possibly matching TRBD2 (5 bases). The CDR3 is 14 residues long. The ends were cut back, 6 bases at V and 5 bases at J, with 16 bases in the middle. Germline-derived CDR1 and CDR2 are MNHNS and SASEGT. The CDR3: CASRDYEGKETQYF. CDR3 DNA sequence: TGTGCCAGCAGAGATTATGAGGGAAAGGAGACCCAGTACTTC.

This clonotype was seen many times. CDR3 DNA: TGTGCCAGCAGTTACTCTCGGACCATGAACACTGAAGCTTTCTTT. Translated: CASSYSRTMNTEAFF. This chain uses TRBV6-5 with TRBJ1-1; the D is unclear. CDR3 length: 15 amino acids. CDR1 MNHEY and CDR2 SVGAGI come from the germline V gene. Trimming took off 0 bases at V and 0 bases at J, with 8 bases between the two ends.

The V gene is TRBV12-3 or TRBV12-4, the J gene TRBJ1-1; no reliable D call. V was trimmed by 3 bases and J by 5 bases, leaving 13 bases between them. The CDR3 has 14 residues. CDR3 in amino acids: CASSFRAPRTEAFF. The CDR3 bases are TGTGCCAGCAGTTTTCGGGCGCCGAGGACTGAAGCTTTCTTT.

This clonotype was detected many times. The rearrangement joins TRBV27 to TRBJ1-1; weak D call: TRBD1 (6 bases). Germline V gene lookup returns CDR1 MNHEY and CDR2 SMNVEV (reference sequence). The CDR3 consists of 14 residues. V dropped 6 bases and J dropped 1 base, with 12 bases sitting between them. For the CDR3, the DNA is TGTGCCAGCAGACAGACAGGCGGGAACACTGAAGCTTTCTTT. Translated, it gives CASRQTGGNTEAFF.

There are many counts of this clonotype. The genes are TRBV6-5 and TRBJ1-1, with a weak D call TRBD1 (5 bases). The germline V gene has CDR1 MNHEY and CDR2 SVGAGI. V lost 1 base to trimming and J lost 0 bases, with 9 bases between them. The CDR3 runs to 15 residues. The CDR3 here is CASSYLGTLNTEAFF. The DNA for the CDR3 is TGTGCCAGCAGTTACTTGGGGACCTTGAACACTGAAGCTTTCTTT.

The gene calls are TRBV6-1 and TRBJ1-2, with D possibly being TRBD1 (6 bases). V lost 0 bases to trimming and J lost 7 bases, with 15 bases between them. Germline V CDR1 and CDR2: MNHNS, SASEGT. CDR3 length equals 15 residues. As DNA, the CDR3 is TGTGCCAGCAGTGAAGCGGCGGACAGTTATTTTGGCTACACCTTC. This codes for CASSEAADSYFGYTF.

With regard to this clonotype: This may be a read error: a much more frequent sequence differs by one nucleotide. Without the conserved terminal phenylalanine or tryptophan, this CDR3 likely stems from a read error. This sequence joins TRBV6-2 or TRBV6-3 and TRBJ2-2; 7 bases are a match to TRBD1. The germline V gene has CDR1 MNHEY and CDR2 SVGEGT. The junction had 19 bases not matched to a gene; V was cut back by 5 bases and J by 10 bases. This CDR3 is 17 amino acids long. DNA for the CDR3: TGTGCCAGCAGTCACCTACCGACAGGGATCGGACCGGAGGAGCTGTTTCTT. Its translation is CASSHLPTGIGPEELFL.

The chain employs TRBV19 and TRBJ1-5; weak D call: TRBD1 (5 bases). Trimming cost V 5 bases and J 7 bases, with 24 bases left between them. From germline, CDR1 is LNHDA and CDR2 SQIVND (reference sequence). The CDR3 loop spans 17 amino acids. The CDR3 loop reads CASSQGREELVSQPQHF. In nucleotides, the CDR3 is TGTGCCAGTAGTCAGGGCCGAGAGGAATTAGTAAGCCAGCCCCAGCATTTT.